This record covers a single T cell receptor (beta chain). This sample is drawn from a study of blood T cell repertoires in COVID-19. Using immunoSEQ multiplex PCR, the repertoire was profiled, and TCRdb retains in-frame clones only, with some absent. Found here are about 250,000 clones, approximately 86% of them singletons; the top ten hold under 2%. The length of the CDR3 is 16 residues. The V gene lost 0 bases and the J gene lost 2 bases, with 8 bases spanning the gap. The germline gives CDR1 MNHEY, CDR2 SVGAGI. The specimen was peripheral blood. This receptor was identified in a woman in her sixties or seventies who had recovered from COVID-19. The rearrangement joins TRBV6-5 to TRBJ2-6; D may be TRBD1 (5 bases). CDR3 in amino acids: CASSYSTEAGANVLTF. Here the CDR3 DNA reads TGTGCCAGCAGTTACTCGACAGAGGCTGGGGCCAACGTCCTGACTTTC.